This paragraph reports one T cell receptor beta chain. Original data processing: Estimates of nucleated cell counts were drawn from the amplification of reference gene primers. Sequenced by immunoSEQ multiplex PCR; TCRdb stores in-frame clones only, minus some. The V and J calls and clone size were taken over from that table, and D and trimming were inferred from the DNA. The sample lists approximately 220,000 clones, roughly nine tenths seen once, with 0.65% to 0.85% in the top ten. The data derive from a study of blood T cell repertoires in COVID-19. Background on the study: Sites in the United States, Italy and Spain provided acute and convalescent COVID-19 samples. T cells, B-cell-depleted T cells, or PBMCs supplied cDNA or gDNA.

The CDR3 is made up of 15 amino acids. Germline V gene lookup returns CDR1 SGHAT and CDR2 FQDESV (reference sequence). J lost 3 bases, V lost 1 base, and 5 bases had no gene match. The material sequenced was peripheral blood. The chain recombines TRBV11-1 with TRBJ2-7; 8 nucleotides match TRBD1. The sequence was collected from a man aged 35 to 55 with acute or convalescent COVID-19. The CDR3, as DNA: TGTGCCAGCAGCTTAGGGCCGGGACAGGACTACGAGCAGTACTTC. Its protein product is CASSLGPGQDYEQYF.